This is a list of T cell receptor beta chains from one sample in a study of cytomegalovirus exposure and HLA in healthy donors. Measured with immunoSEQ multiplex PCR; TCRdb has only the in-frame clones, and not every one. The top ten clones hold roughly 2% of a sample with about 94,000 clones, approximately 7.6% of them seen once. Specimen: PBMCs. The receptors shown here come from a man over 45 in good health and CMV-seronegative. CDR3s include the opening cysteine and the closing phenylalanine or tryptophan. A D gene is named only where the DNA matches it firmly. For some rows the clone size is stated as once, few or many, or as a class when expanded; others skip it.

d_call j_call clone_size v_call cdr3_aa cdr3_nt
. TRBJ2-7 few TRBV11-2 CASSYNMGSRSYEQYF TGTGCCAGCAGTTATAATATGGGGAGCAGGTCCTACGAGCAGTACTTC
TRBD1 TRBJ2-2 . TRBV29-1 CSVRQGPGELFF TGCAGCGTGAGACAGGGGCCCGGGGAGCTGTTTTTT
TRBD1 TRBJ1-1 . TRBV29-1 CSVVDRGVEAFF TGCAGCGTTGTAGACAGGGGAGTTGAAGCTTTCTTT
TRBD2 TRBJ2-7 . TRBV7-9 CASSPELAGANKQYF TGTGCCAGCAGCCCCGAACTAGCGGGAGCGAATAAGCAGTACTTC
. TRBJ1-2 . TRBV28 CASRAASGGYTF TGTGCCAGCCGGGCCGCCTCAGGGGGCTACACCTTC
. TRBJ1-6 . TRBV5-4 CASSLRMGANNSPLHF TGTGCCAGCAGCTTAAGGATGGGGGCCAATAATTCACCCCTCCACTTT
TRBD1 TRBJ2-3 . TRBV28 CASSLGQGTDTQYF TGTGCCAGCAGTTTGGGACAGGGGACAGATACGCAGTATTTT
. TRBJ2-7 . TRBV10-3 CAISVWLTRGPYSYEQYF TGTGCCATCAGTGTGTGGCTAACGCGGGGGCCGTACTCCTACGAGCAGTACTTC
. TRBJ1-1 few TRBV5-6 CASSLGHSNTEAFF TGTGCCAGCAGCTTGGGACACTCGAACACTGAAGCTTTCTTT
TRBD1 TRBJ1-4 few TRBV9 CASSVAQGQGAGYEKLFF TGTGCCAGCAGCGTTGCTCAGGGGCAGGGGGCAGGGTATGAAAAACTGTTTTTT
. TRBJ1-2 . TRBV7-9 CASSFRAGENNYGYTF TGTGCCAGCAGCTTTAGAGCAGGGGAAAACAACTATGGCTACACCTTC
. TRBJ1-2 few TRBV2 CASSLRVPDGYTF TGTGCCAGCAGTCTCAGGGTTCCCGATGGCTACACCTTC
TRBD2 TRBJ2-7 . TRBV5-4 CASSLGTSDYEQYF TGTGCCAGCAGCTTGGGGACTAGCGACTACGAGCAGTACTTC
TRBD1 TRBJ2-5 few TRBV30 CAWSPIPGTGSSQYF TGTGCCTGGAGTCCAATCCCCGGGACAGGGTCGTCCCAGTACTTC
. TRBJ2-6 few TRBV15 CATSARRGANVLTF TGTGCCACCAGCGCCAGGAGGGGGGCCAACGTCCTGACTTTC
TRBD1 TRBJ1-2 . TRBV9 CASSSRTGVSYGYTF TGTGCCAGCAGCTCACGGACAGGGGTTTCTTATGGCTACACCTTC
TRBD1 TRBJ1-3 few TRBV29-1 CSVRTGSGNTIYF TGCAGCGTTCGGACAGGCTCTGGAAACACCATATATTTT
. TRBJ1-4 . TRBV5-6 CASSIYGQLNEKLFF TGTGCCAGCAGCATCTATGGACAGCTTAATGAAAAACTGTTTTTT
. TRBJ2-5 few TRBV2 CASSEVLSTQETQYF TGTGCCAGCAGTGAGGTTTTGTCCACACAAGAGACCCAGTACTTC
TRBD1 TRBJ1-1 . TRBV18 CASSSTGGFAEAFF TGTGCCAGCTCATCGACAGGGGGTTTTGCTGAAGCTTTCTTT
. TRBJ2-7 . TRBV28 CASSSTTYEQYF TGTGCCAGCAGTTCAACAACCTACGAGCAGTACTTC
. TRBJ2-7 many TRBV7-2 CASALSPGAYEQYF TGTGCCAGCGCACTCTCCCCGGGGGCCTACGAGCAGTACTTC
. TRBJ2-1 . TRBV7-3 CASSLRGGEQFF TGTGCCAGCAGCCTTAGGGGGGGTGAGCAGTTCTTC
TRBD1 TRBJ1-1 few TRBV7-9 CASSLAGTGGTEAFF TGTGCCAGCAGCCTTGCCGGGACAGGGGGCACTGAAGCTTTCTTT
. TRBJ1-2 . TRBV19 CASTINPDRDYGYTF TGTGCCAGTACCATAAACCCGGACAGAGACTATGGCTACACCTTC
. TRBJ2-1 . TRBV6-6 CASSYFYREPPNEQFF TGTGCCAGCAGTTACTTCTACCGGGAGCCCCCCAATGAGCAGTTCTTC
. TRBJ1-2 . TRBV30 CAWSVGGRGYGYTF TGTGCCTGGAGTGTAGGAGGGCGCGGGTATGGCTACACCTTC
. TRBJ2-1 . TRBV20-1 CSARGDSTRFF TGCAGTGCTAGGGGGGACTCTACTCGGTTCTTC
TRBD1 TRBJ1-2 few TRBV9 CASSSGTGGNYGYTF TGTGCCAGCAGTTCCGGGACAGGGGGAAACTATGGCTACACCTTC
. TRBJ1-3 few TRBV30 CACGIGGALGNTIYF TGTGCCTGTGGCATCGGAGGGGCGCTTGGAAACACCATATATTTT
TRBD1 TRBJ2-7 . TRBV30 CAWSGQGTYEQYF TGTGCCTGGAGCGGACAGGGAACCTACGAGCAGTACTTC
. TRBJ1-5 few TRBV5-1 CASSTGLNQPQHF TGCGCCAGCAGCACAGGGTTGAATCAGCCCCAGCATTTT
TRBD1 TRBJ2-7 few TRBV19 CASRKTGGSYEQYF TGTGCCAGTAGGAAGACAGGGGGCTCCTACGAGCAGTACTTC
. TRBJ1-5 few TRBV19 CASSLGGHSNQPQHF TGTGCCAGTAGCCTAGGGGGACATAGCAATCAGCCCCAGCATTTT
. TRBJ2-3 few TRBV29-1 CSVALDSDTQYF TGCAGCGTGGCCTTGGACTCAGATACGCAGTATTTT
TRBD2 TRBJ2-7 few TRBV10-3 CAAYREGVGEQYF TGTGCCGCCTACCGGGAGGGGGTGGGCGAGCAGTACTTC
. TRBJ2-5 few TRBV29-1 CSVVPGRAQETQYF TGCAGCGTCGTTCCAGGCAGGGCCCAAGAGACCCAGTACTTC
TRBD2 TRBJ2-2 few TRBV10-1 CASSSPSGPTGELFF TGCGCCAGCAGCTCTCCTAGCGGACCCACCGGGGAGCTGTTTTTT
. TRBJ2-1 . TRBV7-6 CASSPWAGTLYNEQFF TGTGCCAGCAGCCCTTGGGCCGGGACTTTATACAATGAGCAGTTCTTC
. TRBJ1-1 few TRBV28 CASSSLYRGTEAFF TGTGCCAGCAGTTCCCTCTACCGGGGCACTGAAGCTTTCTTT
. TRBJ2-7 . TRBV19 CASSDRSRASYEQYF TGTGCCAGTAGTGACAGGTCCCGGGCCTCCTACGAGCAGTACTTC
. TRBJ2-1 . TRBV6-6 CASSPGWNNEQFF TGTGCCAGCAGTCCCGGGTGGAACAATGAGCAGTTCTTC
. TRBJ1-4 few TRBV27 CASKVYGTTNEKLFF TGTGCCAGCAAGGTTTACGGGACAACTAATGAAAAACTGTTTTTT
TRBD1 TRBJ2-3 . TRBV9 CASSARQGTDTQYF TGTGCCAGCAGCGCCAGACAGGGAACAGATACGCAGTATTTT
. TRBJ2-7 few TRBV30 CAWSVAGYTYEQYF TGTGCCTGGAGTGTAGCAGGGTACACCTACGAGCAGTACTTC
. TRBJ1-1 . TRBV6-5 CASSYWQGAEAFF TGTGCCAGCAGTTACTGGCAGGGCGCTGAAGCTTTCTTT
. TRBJ1-5 . TRBV7-9 CASSLGGAGNQPQHF TGTGCCAGCAGCTTAGGGGGCGCAGGCAATCAGCCCCAGCATTTT
. TRBJ2-3 . TRBV10-1 CASSDGGSADTQYF TGCGCCAGCAGCGATGGGGGCTCGGCAGATACGCAGTATTTT
TRBD1 TRBJ1-1 . TRBV7-8 CASSLVRDRTNTEAFF TGTGCCAGCAGCTTAGTTCGGGACAGGACGAACACTGAAGCTTTCTTT
. TRBJ1-6 . TRBV15 CATSRDLGGGSPLHF TGTGCCACCAGCAGAGATCTCGGGGGAGGTTCACCCCTCCACTTT
. TRBJ1-1 few TRBV7-9 CASSRAVIGGAGTEAFF TGTGCCAGCAGCCGGGCTGTAATTGGGGGGGCGGGGACTGAAGCTTTCTTT